A selection of T cell receptor beta chains follows, all from one sample in a study of blood T cell repertoires in COVID-19. The table came from immunoSEQ multiplex PCR; TCRdb's copy has only in-frame clones and leaves some out. The sample records about 130,000 clones, around 73% being singletons. Sequencing used peripheral blood. These TCRs come from a man aged 60 to 75 who had recovered from COVID-19. Each CDR3 is given with its conserved first and last residue. A D gene is named only where the DNA matches it firmly. Rows give clone size only sometimes, using once, few, many, or a class for an expanded clone.

size	V	D	J	CDR3	DNA
-	TRBV4-1	TRBD2	TRBJ2-5	CASSRVGASGALQETQYF	TGCGCCAGCAGCCGAGTAGGGGCTAGCGGGGCATTACAAGAGACCCAGTACTTC
few	TRBV18	TRBD1	TRBJ2-3	CASSPDRGLADTQYF	TGTGCCAGCTCCCCTGACAGGGGACTCGCAGATACGCAGTATTTT
-	TRBV27	-	TRBJ2-3	CASSFRIPTDTQYF	TGTGCCAGCAGTTTCAGAATACCTACAGATACGCAGTATTTT
-	TRBV23-1	TRBD1	TRBJ1-2	CASSLPPGQGDTF	TGCGCCAGCAGTCTCCCACCCGGGCAGGGGGACACCTTC
once	TRBV5-6	-	TRBJ2-6	CASNLGGEEANVLTF	TGTGCCAGCAACCTTGGCGGGGAGGAGGCCAACGTCCTGACTTTC
-	TRBV4-3	TRBD1	TRBJ1-2	CASRSTGGGHYGYTF	TGCGCCAGCAGGTCGACAGGGGGCGGACACTATGGCTACACCTTC
-	TRBV27	TRBD2	TRBJ2-1	CASSGLAFNEQFF	TGTGCCAGTTCGGGACTAGCATTCAATGAGCAGTTCTTC
-	TRBV19	-	TRBJ1-5	CASSEVPNQPQHF	TGTGCCAGTAGTGAGGTTCCGAATCAGCCCCAGCATTTT
-	TRBV24-1	-	TRBJ2-2	CATSDWTVNTGELFF	TGTGCCACCAGTGATTGGACTGTCAACACCGGGGAGCTGTTTTTT
-	TRBV19	TRBD2	TRBJ2-1	CASSTGLAPNNEQFF	TGTGCCAGTAGTACTGGACTAGCGCCTAACAATGAGCAGTTCTTC
-	TRBV10-3	TRBD1	TRBJ1-2	CAISEGTGGRYGYTF	TGTGCCATCAGTGAAGGGACAGGGGGACGGTATGGCTACACCTTC